The rows below give T cell receptor beta chains drawn from one sample of a study of graft-versus-host responses after intestinal transplantation. These receptors have no identified antigens. The table came from immunoSEQ multiplex PCR; TCRdb's copy has only in-frame clones and leaves some out. The data hold about 78,000 clones, with around nine tenths observed a single time. This specimen was unstimulated CD8+ T cells sorted from spleen or lymph node cells, taken before transplant. The receptor set was obtained from a human donor who was the organ donor for an intestinal transplant. CDR3s include the opening cysteine and the closing phenylalanine or tryptophan.

V gene: TRBV7-2; CDR3 protein: CASSPQNEQFF
V gene: TRBV28; CDR3 protein: CASSPQDGQGAYRSNQPQHF
V gene: TRBV25-1; CDR3 protein: CASSVGKSYEQYF
V gene: TRBV2; CDR3 protein: CASSEALRGAFGHTIYF
V gene: TRBV4-1; CDR3 protein: CASSWAGGRGYGYTF
V gene: TRBV9; CDR3 protein: CASSDSGRGLMDTQYF
V gene: TRBV6-6; CDR3 protein: CASSYLGATSTDTQYF
V gene: TRBV28; CDR3 protein: CASTLLGFGLRRYSPLHF
V gene: TRBV19; CDR3 protein: CASSISGVGDTQYF
V gene: TRBV28; CDR3 protein: CASSFGTDQETQYF
V gene: TRBV6-1; CDR3 protein: CASMMGTGELFF
V gene: TRBV4-1; CDR3 protein: CASSQGWRTNEKLFF
V gene: TRBV4-1; CDR3 protein: CASSGSAYEQYF
V gene: TRBV15; CDR3 protein: CATSRANYFNQPQHF
V gene: TRBV2; CDR3 protein: CASSDLGGRGYTF